One and the same sample provided the 21 T cell receptor beta chains below, sequenced in a study of T cell repertoires in cytomegalovirus infection (dated by TCRdb to the late 2010s). Sequencing was performed on an Illumina HiSeq 1500. TCRdb's own reprocessing of the public reads used fastp at Q25 and MiXCR and kept productive beta chains. CDR3 protein duplicates are merged, each entry listing the most common genes and DNA. The sample yields about 180,000 distinct CDR3 sequences; roughly an eighth were counted once. The leading ten clones occupy more than 20% of the sample. What was sequenced was PBMCs. The source of these receptors is a human donor in good health (CMV status not recorded). Some clones in this sample may be carry-over from other donors' samples.

The sample holds many counts of this clonotype. The chain carries TRBV10-3 and TRBJ2-7, with D possibly TRBD1 on 5 matching bases. The CDR3 extends over 15 amino acids. CDR1 ENHRY and CDR2 SYGVKD come from the germline V gene. The germline V and J ends were trimmed by 2 bases and 3 bases, with 14 bases remaining between them. The CDR3 here is CAISEAFSGIYEQYF. The CDR3 DNA sequence: TGTGCCATCAGTGAGGCATTCTCAGGGATCTACGAGCAGTACTTC.

This clonotype was seen only a few times. This chain connects TRBV19 to TRBJ1-1, with 7 bases identical to TRBD1. V gave up 7 bases and J gave up 8 bases; unmatched junction bases: 10. Germline V lookup: CDR1 LNHDA, CDR2 SQIVND (reference sequence). The CDR3 loop spans 13 amino acids. CDR3 bases: TGTGCCAGTACCAAGGGACAGAGATTCGAAGCTTTCTTT. Its protein product is CASTKGQRFEAFF.

This clonotype was counted many times. The chain is built from TRBV7-2 and TRBJ2-3, with 9 bases aligning to TRBD1. Germline V gene data show CDR1 as SGHTA and CDR2 as FQGNSA. With V trimmed by 5 bases and J by 6 bases, 9 bases remained unmatched. CDR3 length: 15 residues. The chain's CDR3 is CASSPGQGIVDTQYF. The CDR3 region has the DNA TGTGCCAGCAGCCCGGGACAGGGAATAGTGGATACGCAGTATTTT.

This clonotype was detected only a few times. The chain carries TRBV20-1 and TRBJ2-1; TRBD2 matches 16 bases. The CDR3 is made up of 15 amino acids. V lost 5 bases to trimming and J lost 7 bases; unmatched junction nucleotides: 5. Germline CDR1 is DFQATT and CDR2 is SNEGSKA (reference sequence). This chain's CDR3 is CSAGTSGRGTNEQFF. Written as DNA, the CDR3 is TGCAGTGCTGGGACTAGCGGGAGGGGGACGAATGAGCAGTTCTTC.

The chain uses TRBV2 and TRBJ1-1, with 8 positions matching TRBD1. The trim removed 9 bases at V and 6 bases at J, leaving 3 bases unmatched. There are 11 residues in the CDR3. The germline V gene encodes CDR1 SNHLY and CDR2 FYNNEI. This chain's CDR3 is CASTGGAEAFF. Here the CDR3 DNA reads TGTGCCAGTACAGGGGGTGCTGAAGCTTTCTTT. Based on the CDR3 plus reference TRBV2 and TRBJ1-1, the full variable domain is EPEVTQTPSHQVTQMGQEVILRCVPISNHLYFYWYRQILGQKVEFLVSFYNNEISEKSEIFDDQFSVERPDGSNFTLKIRSTKLEDSAMYFCASTGGAEAFFGQGTRLTVV.

This clonotype was seen only a few times. This chain uses TRBV7-8 with TRBJ2-2, with D perhaps TRBD2 (6 bases). V was clipped by 3 bases and J by 1 base, with 15 bases between them. Germline V gives CDR1 SGHVS, CDR2 FQNEAQ. The length of the CDR3 is 17 residues. The CDR3 DNA follows: TGTGCCAGCAGCTTCCCTGAGACAGCGGGGAACACCGGGGAGCTGTTTTTT. Translating gives CASSFPETAGNTGELFF.

This clonotype was seen repeatedly, ten times or more. The chain uses TRBV28 and TRBJ2-5, with a weak D call TRBD2 (6 bases). V was clipped by 6 bases and J by 1 base, with 15 bases between them. Germline V gene sequence: CDR1 MDHEN, CDR2 SYDVKM. The CDR3 has 15 residues. The CDR3 DNA is TGTGCCAGCAGACCCAATTACGGGGGCCAAGAGACCCAGTACTTC. Translating it yields CASRPNYGGQETQYF.

The chain links TRBV28 to TRBJ1-2; D remains ambiguous. This CDR3 spans 12 amino acids. The germline V gene has CDR1 MDHEN and CDR2 SYDVKM. Trimming removed 5 bases from V and 2 bases from J, with 6 bases in between. CDR3 protein: CASSLQNYGYTF. CDR3 nucleotides: TGTGCCAGCAGTCTACAAAACTATGGCTACACCTTC.

This clonotype was seen more than once but under ten times. The chain joins TRBV6-2 or TRBV6-3 to TRBJ1-1; 8 bases fit TRBD1. The J segment lost 8 bases and the V segment lost 8 bases, leaving 10 bases of the junction unmatched. The germline V gene encodes CDR1 MNHEY and CDR2 SVGEGT. The CDR3 sequence is 13 residues long. In DNA form, the CDR3 reads TGTGCCAGCCTCGAGAATCGACAGGGGGAAGCTTTCTTT. This codes for CASLENRQGEAFF.

This clonotype was counted ten times or more. This chain uses TRBV7-8 with TRBJ1-1, with D possibly being TRBD1 (6 bases). This CDR3 spans 14 amino acids. In germline, CDR1 is SGHVS, CDR2 FQNEAQ. Trimming removed 1 base at V and 4 bases at J, with 10 bases between. The CDR3 reads CASSLGQDLTEAFF. The CDR3 DNA sequence: TGTGCCAGCAGCTTAGGACAGGACCTCACTGAAGCTTTCTTT.

This clonotype was observed at least ten times. J is TRBJ2-6 and V is TRBV11-2; D possibly corresponds to TRBD2 (6 bases). The CDR3 totals 15 residues. Germline-derived CDR1 and CDR2 are SGHAT and FQNNGV. V was pared by 5 bases and J by 4 bases, with 12 bases between. The CDR3: CASSRFGRGANVLTF. CDR3 in DNA: TGTGCCAGCAGCCGATTTGGGAGGGGGGCCAACGTCCTGACTTTC.

Only a few counts were recorded for this clonotype. The J gene is TRBJ2-1, the V gene TRBV28; D may match TRBD1 or TRBD2 (5 bases each). The CDR3 runs 11 residues. V lost 10 bases to trimming and J lost 12 bases, with 16 bases between them. Per germline, CDR1 MDHEN and CDR2 SYDVKM. This chain's CDR3 is CATRGAPAQFF. The CDR3 region has the DNA TGTGCCACCAGAGGGGCTCCTGCGCAGTTCTTC.

This clonotype showed up many times. The rearrangement uses TRBV7-2 and TRBJ2-7; 10 bases are a match to TRBD2. With 4 bases clipped from V and 6 bases from J, the junction kept 3 bases outside the gene matches. Germline V gene lookup returns CDR1 SGHTA and CDR2 FQGNSA. The CDR3 is 13 residues long. The chain's CDR3 is CASSSRTSGEQYF. The DNA for the CDR3 is TGTGCCAGCAGCTCTCGGACTAGCGGCGAGCAGTACTTC.

CDR3 sequence (DNA): TGTGCCAGCAGCCCGCGGACAGGCAGAGGTGAGCAGTTCTTC. It is translated as CASSPRTGRGEQFF. The V and J genes are TRBV9 and TRBJ2-1; 7 bases are shared with TRBD1. V dropped 4 bases and J dropped 9; count of bases not matched to a gene: 10. The CDR3 consists of 14 residues. Germline V lookup: CDR1 SGDLS, CDR2 YYNGEE. The full variable domain, with the rest looked up from reference TRBV9 and TRBJ2-1, is DSGVTQTPKHLITATGQRVTLRCSPRSGDLSVYWYQQSLDQGLQFLIQYYNGEERAKGNILERFSAQQFPDLHSELNLSSLELGDSALYFCASSPRTGRGEQFFGPGTRLTVL.

This clonotype was counted many times. This chain joins TRBV7-2 and TRBJ1-3; D unclear. Germline loops: CDR1 SGHTA, CDR2 FQGNSA. Deletions cut 5 bases from V and 1 base from J, with 15 bases between. This CDR3 comprises 16 residues. CDR3 loop: CASSPRGSRSGNTIYF. As DNA, the CDR3 is TGTGCCAGCAGCCCCCGTGGAAGTCGATCTGGAAACACCATATATTTT.

This clonotype came up a few times. The rearrangement joins TRBV6-5 to TRBJ1-5; 8 bases match TRBD1. Germline V gene lookup returns CDR1 MNHEY and CDR2 SVGAGI. With V trimmed by 7 bases and J by 3 bases, 2 bases remained unmatched. The CDR3 covers 13 residues. CDR3 residues: CASKDRANQPQHF. CDR3 in DNA: TGTGCCAGCAAGGACAGGGCCAATCAGCCCCAGCATTTT.

There are many counts of this clonotype. V and J are TRBV7-8 and TRBJ1-1, with unresolved D. The CDR3 totals 15 residues. Germline lookup yields CDR1 SGHVS and CDR2 FQNEAQ. V was trimmed by 5 bases and J by 1 base, leaving 14 bases between them. In DNA, the CDR3 is TGTGCCAGCAGCCTAAAAAGGGCGGGGAACACTGAAGCTTTCTTT. This sequence encodes CASSLKRAGNTEAFF.

In its sample, this clonotype was seen many times. The chain uses TRBV7-9 and TRBJ2-1, with 11 bases lining up with TRBD2. V gave up 4 bases and J gave up 0 bases; unmatched junction bases: 14. CDR1 SEHNR and CDR2 FQNEAQ come from the germline V gene (reference sequence). The CDR3 is 20 residues long. DNA for the CDR3: TGTGCCAGCAGCTCATCTACTAGCGGGGGTGGACCGAGCTCCTACAATGAGCAGTTCTTC. It encodes CASSSSTSGGGPSSYNEQFF.

This clonotype has a count of ten or more. V usage is TRBV7-2 and J usage is TRBJ1-5; D is undetermined. Trimming pared 6 bases from V and 2 bases from J, leaving 8 bases between. This CDR3 spans 13 amino acids. Per germline, CDR1 SGHTA and CDR2 FQGNSA. This chain's CDR3 is CASRAYGNQPQHF. In DNA form, the CDR3 reads TGTGCCAGCAGGGCGTATGGCAATCAGCCCCAGCATTTT.

The chain carries TRBV5-1 and TRBJ1-1; TRBD1 aligns across 8 bases. V gave up 0 bases and J gave up 1 base; unmatched junction bases: 8. The CDR3 covers 17 residues. Germline-derived CDR1 and CDR2 are SGHRS and YFSETQ. The CDR3 protein is CASSLGRGQLANTEAFF. The CDR3 bases are TGCGCCAGCAGCTTGGGCAGGGGGCAGTTGGCGAACACTGAAGCTTTCTTT.

This clonotype has more than one count but fewer than ten. The rearrangement links TRBV29-1 to TRBJ2-7; D unresolved. This CDR3 has 14 amino acids. The germline CDR1 and CDR2 sequences are SQVTM and ANQGSEA. V was trimmed by 3 bases and J by 6 bases, leaving 18 bases between them. This CDR3 is CSVEKSDTLGEQYF. The CDR3 DNA sequence: TGCAGCGTTGAGAAGTCTGACACCTTGGGCGAGCAGTACTTC.